Each of the 18 T cell receptor beta chains below was sequenced from the same sample in a study of T-cell memory formation after mild COVID-19. Each CDR3 protein gets one entry after TCRdb re-called the 5' RACE reads with MiXCR. The table includes about 310,000 distinct CDR3 sequences, roughly 19% detected once. The sample consisted of PBMCs or a T cell subset sorted from them (not recorded which). Receptors were obtained from a man aged 18 to 30 who had mild COVID-19 (a few samples of this study predate the infection). Cell type and time point are not known.

DNA of the CDR3: TGTGCCAGCGTGCTGGGCAATGAGCAGTTCTTC. Its protein product is CASVLGNEQFF. V and J are TRBV28 and TRBJ2-1; D is ambiguous. CDR1 and CDR2 (germline): MDHEN, SYDVKM. V gave up 8 bases and J gave up 6 bases, with 8 bases separating them. The CDR3 has 11 residues.

The CDR3 DNA follows: TGTGCCAGCAGTGAACAAGGGGAAGGCACTGAAGCTTTCTTT. This sequence encodes CASSEQGEGTEAFF. The rearrangement uses TRBV6-1 and TRBJ1-1, with TRBD1 as a possible D gene (5 bases). Germline V gene sequence: CDR1 MNHNS, CDR2 SASEGT. Trimming took 2 bases from V and 4 from J, leaving 11 bases between them. The CDR3 is 14 amino acids.

A few counts support this clonotype. V is TRBV6-1 and J is TRBJ2-2; no reliable D call. CDR1 is MNHNS, CDR2 SASEGT, per germline. Trimming removed 9 bases from V and 5 bases from J, with 16 bases in between. The CDR3 consists of 14 residues. The CDR3: CASQTGGGTGELFF. CDR3 coding DNA: TGTGCCAGTCAGACGGGCGGCGGTACCGGGGAGCTGTTTTTT.

The genes are TRBV6-5 and TRBJ1-1, with unresolved D. Germline V gene data show CDR1 as MNHEY and CDR2 as SVGAGI. The V end lost 6 bases, the J end lost 6 bases, and 17 bases lay between the germline ends. The CDR3 contains 14 residues. CDR3 sequence: CASRQQSIGAEAFF. DNA of the CDR3: TGTGCCAGCAGACAACAGAGTATTGGTGCTGAAGCTTTCTTT.

CDR3 region: CARLLEQPHRGYTF. CDR3 bases: TGTGCCAGGCTCCTAGAGCAGCCCCACCGTGGCTACACCTTC. The gene calls are TRBV6-2 or TRBV6-3 and TRBJ1-2; D gene ambiguous. From germline, CDR1 is MNHEY and CDR2 SVGEGT. Trimming removed 9 bases at V and 7 bases at J, with 21 bases between. The CDR3 covers 14 residues.

The chain couples TRBV9 to TRBJ1-1; TRBD1 agrees at 7 bases. Unmatched junction bases numbered 2, after V lost 2 bases and J lost 1 base. Germline-derived CDR1 and CDR2 are SGDLS and YYNGEE. The CDR3 contains 14 residues. CDR3 sequence: CASSVTGTNTEAFF. CDR3 bases: TGTGCCAGCAGCGTGACAGGGACGAACACTGAAGCTTTCTTT.

This clonotype was detected a few times. This chain connects TRBV5-1 to TRBJ1-1; D not certain. This CDR3 has 15 residues. The germline V gene has CDR1 SGHRS and CDR2 YFSETQ. The V and J ends lost 2 bases and 5 bases respectively, with 16 bases between them. In DNA, the CDR3 is TGCGCCAGCAGCTTATACACGGGCCCTTATACTGAAGCTTTCTTT. Its translation is CASSLYTGPYTEAFF.

The chain uses TRBV28 and TRBJ1-2; D perhaps matches TRBD1 (6 bases). V lost 5 bases and J lost 4, with 14 bases in between. In germline, CDR1 is MDHEN, CDR2 SYDVKM. The CDR3 is 14 amino acids. As DNA, the CDR3 is TGTGCCAGCAGTCAAGGGGGATATGGCTATGGCTACACCTTC. It is translated as CASSQGGYGYGYTF.

The rearrangement links TRBV20-1 to TRBJ2-5; 13 nucleotides agree with TRBD2. The CDR3 spans 14 residues. Per germline, CDR1 DFQATT and CDR2 SNEGSKA (reference sequence). Germline trimming cut 5 bases from V and 5 bases from J; bases unmatched to any gene: 5. DNA of the CDR3: TGCAGTGCTCCCGGGACTAGCGGGGTTGAGACCCAGTACTTC. Translated: CSAPGTSGVETQYF.

This clonotype was observed a handful of times. The V gene is TRBV24-1, the J gene TRBJ2-1; tentatively, D is TRBD2 (6 bases). Germline-derived CDR1 and CDR2 are KGHDR and SFDVKD. The V and J ends lost 1 base and 4 bases respectively, with 7 bases between them. The CDR3 spans 14 residues. CDR3 in amino acids: CATSDFSGYNEQFF. The CDR3 DNA reads TGTGCCACCAGTGATTTCAGCGGGTACAATGAGCAGTTCTTC.

The rearrangement joins TRBV11-2 to TRBJ2-2; TRBD2 matches 10 bases. Germline CDR1 is SGHAT and CDR2 is FQNNGV. The trim removed 1 base at V and 7 bases at J, leaving 3 bases unmatched. The CDR3 is 15 residues long. CDR3 sequence reads: CASSLAAGGIGELFF. The CDR3 DNA reads TGTGCCAGCAGCTTAGCAGCGGGGGGGATCGGGGAGCTGTTTTTT.

The gene calls are TRBV24-1 and TRBJ2-3; 10 bases are shared with TRBD2. From germline, CDR1 is KGHDR and CDR2 SFDVKD. The CDR3 is made up of 15 amino acids. Germline trimming cut 4 bases from V and 3 bases from J; bases unmatched to any gene: 3. Here the CDR3 reads CATSDVAGGTDTQYF. The CDR3 DNA follows: TGTGCCACCAGTGACGTAGCGGGGGGTACAGATACGCAGTATTTT.

The chain couples TRBV7-6 to TRBJ2-1; 7 bases fit TRBD2. The CDR3 has 18 residues. Germline V gene sequence: CDR1 SGHVS, CDR2 FNYEAQ. V gave up 1 base and J gave up 2 bases; unmatched junction bases: 11. CDR3 in amino acids: CASSLEEGRGSPYNEQFF. The CDR3, as DNA: TGTGCCAGCAGCTTAGAGGAGGGGCGGGGGAGCCCCTACAATGAGCAGTTCTTC.

The chain is built from TRBV6-6 and TRBJ1-2; no reliable D call. Trimming shortened V by 5 bases and J by 7 bases, and 17 bases separated the two germline ends. Germline-derived CDR1 and CDR2 are MNHNY and SVGAGI (reference sequence). This CDR3 region has 14 residues. CDR3 in DNA: TGTGCCAGCAGTACCCGCCTCTCGAGTGGTGGCTACACCTTC. Translating gives CASSTRLSSGGYTF.

This clonotype was seen many times. The chain joins TRBV14 to TRBJ2-1; 8 positions match TRBD1. Germline V gives CDR1 SGHDN, CDR2 FVKESK. After removal of 6 bases from V and 7 bases from J, the junction contained 2 bases not matched to a gene. The CDR3 loop spans 12 amino acids. The DNA for the CDR3 is TGTGCCAGCAGTCGACAGGGGAATGAGCAGTTCTTC. Translating gives CASSRQGNEQFF.

This sequence joins TRBV7-9 and TRBJ1-4, with D perhaps matching TRBD1 (5 bases). The CDR3 is made up of 14 amino acids. The V end lost 5 bases, the J end lost 1 base, and 8 bases lay between the germline ends. Germline CDR1 reads SEHNR; CDR2 reads FQNEAQ (reference sequence). The CDR3, as DNA: TGTGCCAGCAGCCCAACAGGAACTAATGAAAAACTGTTTTTT. Its protein product is CASSPTGTNEKLFF.

In its sample, this clonotype was seen once. The J gene is TRBJ2-5, the V gene TRBV12-3 or TRBV12-4, with D perhaps matching TRBD2 (6 bases). Trimming removed 2 bases from V and 5 bases from J, with 18 bases in between. The CDR3 totals 16 residues. The CDR3 DNA sequence: TGTGCCAGCAGTTTACGGGCTTTCGGCGGGGAGGAGACCCAGTACTTC. This sequence encodes CASSLRAFGGEETQYF.

This clonotype appeared a few times. The chain carries TRBV12-3 or TRBV12-4 and TRBJ2-1; no clear D gene. With 3 bases removed from V and 15 bases from J, the gap between germline ends came to 15 bases. The CDR3 runs 12 residues. The CDR3 DNA reads as TGTGCCAGCAGTTTCGGATTAGGCCCATCGTTCTTC. Amino acids: CASSFGLGPSFF.